These T cell receptor beta chains were read from a single sample in a study of Graves' ophthalmopathy and Graves' hyperthyroidism. TCRdb redid the calling of the multiplex PCR reads with MiXCR, one entry per CDR3 protein. The repertoire holds roughly 400,000 distinct CDR3 sequences, about 16% seen once, with roughly 1.5% in the top ten. Source material: peripheral blood. All receptors come from a woman aged 18-30 years with Graves' ophthalmopathy. Both conserved end residues are trimmed from each CDR3. Only part of the rows carry a size: once, few, many, or a class if the clone is expanded.

abundance: -; j_gene: TRBJ2-5; v_gene: TRBV7-2; CDR3aa: ASTKDKGWETQY
abundance: many; j_gene: TRBJ2-7; v_gene: TRBV6-2/TRBV6-3; CDR3aa: ASSYRMSGDVYEQY
abundance: many; j_gene: TRBJ1-6; v_gene: TRBV19; CDR3aa: ASRTTGTGNSPLH
abundance: few; j_gene: TRBJ1-2; v_gene: TRBV6-1; CDR3aa: ASSIAPLGYGYT
abundance: many; j_gene: TRBJ2-5; v_gene: TRBV7-2; CDR3aa: ASRHSPGQETQY
abundance: few; j_gene: TRBJ2-5; v_gene: TRBV4-2; CDR3aa: ASSQSTNEETQY
abundance: -; j_gene: TRBJ1-6; v_gene: TRBV4-1; CDR3aa: ASGEGQGNNSPLH
abundance: -; j_gene: TRBJ1-5; v_gene: TRBV29-1; CDR3aa: SVEGQGGQPQH
abundance: many; j_gene: TRBJ2-7; v_gene: TRBV24-1; CDR3aa: ATSESGSPMGEQY
abundance: many; j_gene: TRBJ1-5; v_gene: TRBV24-1; CDR3aa: ATSDSSGTSLNQPQH
abundance: many; j_gene: TRBJ1-5; v_gene: TRBV20-1; CDR3aa: SAGPHGQRGNQPQH
abundance: many; j_gene: TRBJ2-7; v_gene: TRBV12-3/TRBV12-4; CDR3aa: ASSFRELATEQY
abundance: -; j_gene: TRBJ1-3; v_gene: TRBV24-1; CDR3aa: ATSDPGQGNTIY
abundance: -; j_gene: TRBJ2-5; v_gene: TRBV24-1; CDR3aa: ATSDLLAPAETQY
abundance: many; j_gene: TRBJ1-5; v_gene: TRBV28; CDR3aa: ASTLTQGTGQPQH
abundance: -; j_gene: TRBJ1-5; v_gene: TRBV28; CDR3aa: ATLRGRRGSNQPQH
abundance: many; j_gene: TRBJ2-7; v_gene: TRBV7-9; CDR3aa: ASGNTGSGEQY
abundance: many; j_gene: TRBJ2-5; v_gene: TRBV7-2; CDR3aa: ASSRYGTGLQETQY
abundance: many; j_gene: TRBJ2-2; v_gene: TRBV28; CDR3aa: ASSPGRPNTGELF